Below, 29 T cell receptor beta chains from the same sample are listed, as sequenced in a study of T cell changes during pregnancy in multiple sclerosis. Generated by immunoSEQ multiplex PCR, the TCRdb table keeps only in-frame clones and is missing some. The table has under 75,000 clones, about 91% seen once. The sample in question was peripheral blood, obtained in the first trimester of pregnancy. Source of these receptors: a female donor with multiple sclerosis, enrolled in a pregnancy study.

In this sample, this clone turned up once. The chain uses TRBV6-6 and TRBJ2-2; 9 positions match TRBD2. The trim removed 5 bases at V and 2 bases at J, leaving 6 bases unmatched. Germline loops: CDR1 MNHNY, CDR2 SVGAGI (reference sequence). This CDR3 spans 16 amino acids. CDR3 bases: TGTGCCAGCAGTCCTCCGACTAGCGGTAACACCGGGGAGCTGTTTTTT. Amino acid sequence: CASSPPTSGNTGELFF.

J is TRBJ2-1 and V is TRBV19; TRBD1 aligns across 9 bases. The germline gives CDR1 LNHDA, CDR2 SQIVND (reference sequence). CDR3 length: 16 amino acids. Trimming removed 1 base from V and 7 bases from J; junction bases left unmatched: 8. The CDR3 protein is CASSIGPGQGRNEQFF. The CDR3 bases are TGTGCCAGTAGTATAGGTCCGGGACAGGGTAGAAATGAGCAGTTCTTC. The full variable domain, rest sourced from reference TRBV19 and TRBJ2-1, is DGGITQSPKYLFRKEGQNVTLSCEQNLNHDAMYWYRQDPGQGLRLIYYSQIVNDFQKGDIAEGYSVSREKKESFPLTVTSAQKNPTAFYLCASSIGPGQGRNEQFFGPGTRLTVL.

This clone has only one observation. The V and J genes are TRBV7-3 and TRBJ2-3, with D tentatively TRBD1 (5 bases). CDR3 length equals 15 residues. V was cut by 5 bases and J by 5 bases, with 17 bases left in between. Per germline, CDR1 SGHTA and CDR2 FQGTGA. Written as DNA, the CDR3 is TGTGCCAGCAGCCTCTGGGGCAGTCCGAAAGATACGCAGTATTTT. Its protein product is CASSLWGSPKDTQYF.

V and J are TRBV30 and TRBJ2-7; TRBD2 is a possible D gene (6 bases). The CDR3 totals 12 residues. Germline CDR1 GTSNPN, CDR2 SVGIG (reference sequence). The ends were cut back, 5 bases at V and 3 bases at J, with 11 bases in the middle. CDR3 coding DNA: TGTGCCTGGTCCGGGGACTTCTACGAGCAGTACTTC. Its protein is CAWSGDFYEQYF.

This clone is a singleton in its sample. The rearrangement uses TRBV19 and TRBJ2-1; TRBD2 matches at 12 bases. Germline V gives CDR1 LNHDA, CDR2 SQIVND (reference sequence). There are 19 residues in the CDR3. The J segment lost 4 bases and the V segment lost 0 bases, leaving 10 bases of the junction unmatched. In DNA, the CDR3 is TGTGCCAGTAGTATAGAAAGGCTAGCGGGAGGGCCGGGGTACAATGAGCAGTTCTTC. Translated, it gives CASSIERLAGGPGYNEQFF.

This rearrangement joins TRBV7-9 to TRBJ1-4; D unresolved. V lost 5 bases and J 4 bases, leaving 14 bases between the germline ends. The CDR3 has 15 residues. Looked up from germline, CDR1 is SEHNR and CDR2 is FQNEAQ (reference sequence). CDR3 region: CASSLTTDYNEKLFF. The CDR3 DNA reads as TGTGCCAGCAGCCTTACGACGGACTATAATGAAAAACTGTTTTTT.

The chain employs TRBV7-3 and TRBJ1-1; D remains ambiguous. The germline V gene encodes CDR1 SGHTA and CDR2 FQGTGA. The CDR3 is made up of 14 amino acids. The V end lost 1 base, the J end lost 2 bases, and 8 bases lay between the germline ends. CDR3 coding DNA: TGTGCCAGCAGCTTAATAGGACTCAACACTGAAGCTTTCTTT. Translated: CASSLIGLNTEAFF.

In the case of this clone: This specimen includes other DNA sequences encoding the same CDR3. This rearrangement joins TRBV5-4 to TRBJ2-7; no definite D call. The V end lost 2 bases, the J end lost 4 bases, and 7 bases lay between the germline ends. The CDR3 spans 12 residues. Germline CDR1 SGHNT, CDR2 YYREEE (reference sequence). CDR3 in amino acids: CASSFGAYEQYF. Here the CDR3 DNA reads TGTGCCAGCAGCTTTGGAGCGTACGAGCAGTACTTC.

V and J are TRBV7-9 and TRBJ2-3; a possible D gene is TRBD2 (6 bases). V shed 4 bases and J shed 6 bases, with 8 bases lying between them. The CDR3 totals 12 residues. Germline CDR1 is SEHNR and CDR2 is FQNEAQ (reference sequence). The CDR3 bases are TGTGCCAGCAGCTCCCTAGCGGATACGCAGTATTTT. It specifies CASSSLADTQYF.

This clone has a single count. This chain's CDR3 is CASSQDWVGGAEAFF. Written as DNA, the CDR3 is TGCGCCAGCAGCCAAGATTGGGTCGGCGGGGCTGAAGCTTTCTTT. The chain uses TRBV4-1 and TRBJ1-1; no clear D gene. CDR3 length: 15 residues. With 0 bases removed from V and 6 bases from J, the gap between germline ends came to 14 bases. Per the germline V gene, CDR1 is MGHRA and CDR2 is YSYEKL.

CDR3 sequence (DNA): TGTGCCAGCAGCCAAGAGACTAGCGGTACCTGGGAGCTGTTTTTT. Its translation: CASSQETSGTWELFF. This rearrangement joins TRBV14 to TRBJ2-2; the match to TRBD2 covers 9 bases. Germline CDR1 and CDR2: SGHDN and FVKESK. The junction had 5 bases not matched to a gene; V was cut back by 0 bases and J by 9 bases. CDR3 length equals 15 residues. The full variable domain, completed using reference TRBV14 and TRBJ2-2, is EAGVTQFPSHSVIEKGQTVTLRCDPISGHDNLYWYRRVMGKEIKFLLHFVKESKQDESGMPNNRFLAERTGGTYSTLKVQPAELEDSGVYFCASSQETSGTWELFFGEGSRLTVL.

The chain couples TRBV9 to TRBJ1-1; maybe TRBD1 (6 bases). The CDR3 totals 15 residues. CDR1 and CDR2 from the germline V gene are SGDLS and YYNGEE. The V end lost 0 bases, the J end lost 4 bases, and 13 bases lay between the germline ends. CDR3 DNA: TGTGCCAGCAGCGTAGTTCAGGGGTCGAGCACTGAAGCTTTCTTT. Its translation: CASSVVQGSSTEAFF.

This CDR3 reads CASRSLGSGTYEQYF. CDR3 DNA: TGCGCCAGCAGATCCCTTGGTTCAGGCACCTACGAGCAGTACTTC. The rearrangement uses TRBV5-1 and TRBJ2-7, with unresolved D. The CDR3 length is 15 residues. Germline CDR1 reads SGHRS; CDR2 reads YFSETQ. Trimming pared 5 bases from V and 2 bases from J, leaving 17 bases between. The full variable domain, its missing parts supplied by reference TRBV5-1 and TRBJ2-7, is KAGVTQTPRYLIKTRGQQVTLSCSPISGHRSVSWYQQTPGQGLQFLFEYFSETQRNKGNFPGRFSGRQFSNSRSEMNVSTLELGDSALYLCASRSLGSGTYEQYFGPGTRLTVT.

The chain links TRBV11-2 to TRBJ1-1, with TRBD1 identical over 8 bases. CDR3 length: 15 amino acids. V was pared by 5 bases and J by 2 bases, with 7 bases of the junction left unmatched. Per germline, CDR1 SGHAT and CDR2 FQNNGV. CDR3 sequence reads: CASSTRTGRNTEAFF. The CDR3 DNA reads TGTGCCAGCAGCACCCGGACAGGGCGAAACACTGAAGCTTTCTTT.

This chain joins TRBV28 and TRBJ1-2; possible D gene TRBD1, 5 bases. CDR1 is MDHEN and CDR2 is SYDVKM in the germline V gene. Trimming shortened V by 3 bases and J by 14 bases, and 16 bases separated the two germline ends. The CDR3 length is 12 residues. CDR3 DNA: TGTGCCAGCAGTTTTACAGTGACAGAAAGGACCTTC. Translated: CASSFTVTERTF.

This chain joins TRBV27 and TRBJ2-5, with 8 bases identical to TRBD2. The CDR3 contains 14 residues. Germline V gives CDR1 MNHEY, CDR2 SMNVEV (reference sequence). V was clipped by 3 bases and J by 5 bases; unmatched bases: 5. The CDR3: CASSLRGAGETQYF. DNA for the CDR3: TGTGCCAGCAGTTTGCGGGGGGCGGGGGAGACCCAGTACTTC.

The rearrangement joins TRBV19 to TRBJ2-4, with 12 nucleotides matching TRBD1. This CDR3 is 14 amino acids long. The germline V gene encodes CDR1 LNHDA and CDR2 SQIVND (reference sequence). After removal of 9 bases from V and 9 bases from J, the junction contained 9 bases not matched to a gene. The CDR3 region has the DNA TGTGCCAGCAAGGGGGGACAGGGGGCCGGCATTCAGTACTTC. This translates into CASKGGQGAGIQYF.

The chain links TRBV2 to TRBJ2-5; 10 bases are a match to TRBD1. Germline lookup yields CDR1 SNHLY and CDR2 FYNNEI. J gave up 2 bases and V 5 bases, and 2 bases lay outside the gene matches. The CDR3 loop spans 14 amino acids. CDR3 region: CASSKDRGQETQYF. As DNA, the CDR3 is TGTGCCAGCAGTAAGGACAGGGGGCAAGAGACCCAGTACTTC.

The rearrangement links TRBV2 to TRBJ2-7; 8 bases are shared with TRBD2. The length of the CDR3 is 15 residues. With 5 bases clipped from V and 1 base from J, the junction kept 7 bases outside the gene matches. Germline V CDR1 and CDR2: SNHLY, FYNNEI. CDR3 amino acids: CASSPFSGESYEQYF. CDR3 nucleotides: TGTGCCAGCAGTCCCTTTAGCGGGGAGTCCTACGAGCAGTACTTC.

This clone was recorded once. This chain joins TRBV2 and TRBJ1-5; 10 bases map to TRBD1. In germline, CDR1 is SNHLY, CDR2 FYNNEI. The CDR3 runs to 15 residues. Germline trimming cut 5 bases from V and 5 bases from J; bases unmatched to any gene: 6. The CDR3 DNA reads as TGTGCCAGCAGTTGGGACAGGGGCCTGTATCAGCCCCAGCATTTT. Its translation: CASSWDRGLYQPQHF.

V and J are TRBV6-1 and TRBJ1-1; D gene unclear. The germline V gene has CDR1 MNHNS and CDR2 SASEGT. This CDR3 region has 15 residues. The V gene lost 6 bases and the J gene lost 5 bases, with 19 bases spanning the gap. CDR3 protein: CASRDEREGGTEAFF. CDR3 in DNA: TGTGCCAGCAGAGATGAGAGGGAGGGAGGAACTGAAGCTTTCTTT.

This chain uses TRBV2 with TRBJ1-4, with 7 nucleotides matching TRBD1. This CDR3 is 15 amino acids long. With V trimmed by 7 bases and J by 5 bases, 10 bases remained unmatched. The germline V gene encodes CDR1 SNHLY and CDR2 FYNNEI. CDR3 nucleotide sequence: TGTGCCAGCACTCGTGGACAGGTTATAAATGAAAAACTGTTTTTT. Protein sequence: CASTRGQVINEKLFF.

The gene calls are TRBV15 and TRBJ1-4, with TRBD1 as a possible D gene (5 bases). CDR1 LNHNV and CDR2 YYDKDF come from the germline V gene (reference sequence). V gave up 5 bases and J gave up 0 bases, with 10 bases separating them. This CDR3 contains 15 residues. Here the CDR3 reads CATSPVRATNEKLFF. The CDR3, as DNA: TGTGCCACCAGCCCCGTCAGGGCAACTAATGAAAAACTGTTTTTT. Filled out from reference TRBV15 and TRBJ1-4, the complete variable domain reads DAMVIQNPRYQVTQFGKPVTLSCSQTLNHNVMYWYQQKSSQAPKLLFHYYDKDFNNEADTPDNFQSRRPNTSFCFLDIRSPGLGDTAMYLCATSPVRATNEKLFFGSGTQLSVL.

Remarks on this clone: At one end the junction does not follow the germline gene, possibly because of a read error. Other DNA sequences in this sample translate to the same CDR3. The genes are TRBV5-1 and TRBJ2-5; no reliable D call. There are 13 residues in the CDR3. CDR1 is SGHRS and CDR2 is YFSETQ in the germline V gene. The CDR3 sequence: CASSSGDQETQYF. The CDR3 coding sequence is TGCGCCAGCAGTTCTGGAGACCAGGAGACCCAGTACTTC.

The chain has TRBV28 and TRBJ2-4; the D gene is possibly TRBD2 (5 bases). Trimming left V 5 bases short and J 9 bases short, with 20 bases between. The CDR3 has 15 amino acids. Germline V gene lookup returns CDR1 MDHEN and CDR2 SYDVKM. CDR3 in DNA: TGTGCCAGCAGTCCTCCCGGGATCGGGGAGAGCATTCAGTACTTC. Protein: CASSPPGIGESIQYF.

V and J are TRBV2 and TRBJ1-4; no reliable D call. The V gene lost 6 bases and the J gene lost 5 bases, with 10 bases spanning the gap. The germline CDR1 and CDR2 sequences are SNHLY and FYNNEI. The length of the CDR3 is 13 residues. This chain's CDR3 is CASRMGLNEKLFF. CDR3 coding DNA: TGTGCCAGCAGGATGGGCTTAAATGAAAAACTGTTTTTT.

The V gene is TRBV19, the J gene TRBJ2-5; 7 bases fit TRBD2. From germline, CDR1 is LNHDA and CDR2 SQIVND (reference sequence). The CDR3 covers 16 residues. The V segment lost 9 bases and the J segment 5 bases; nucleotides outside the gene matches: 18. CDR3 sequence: CASRPGVVGGSETQYF. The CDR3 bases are TGTGCCAGCCGGCCGGGGGTTGTGGGGGGGTCCGAGACCCAGTACTTC.

This CDR3 reads CASSPTGRLLANYGYTF. The CDR3 coding sequence is TGTGCCAGCAGTCCCACAGGACGCTTATTAGCTAACTATGGCTACACCTTC. The rearrangement joins TRBV28 to TRBJ1-2; TRBD1 might be the D (5 bases). The CDR3 is made up of 17 amino acids. The V gene's germline CDR1 is MDHEN and CDR2 SYDVKM. The V gene lost 5 bases and the J gene lost 0 bases, with 19 bases spanning the gap.

The CDR3 region has the DNA TGTGCCAGCAGTGAAAACCCGACTCGAACTAATGAAAAACTGTTTTTT. Encoded protein: CASSENPTRTNEKLFF. This sequence joins TRBV6-1 and TRBJ1-4; D is unclear. CDR3 size: 16 residues. V lost 2 bases, J lost 1 base, and 11 bases lay in between. Germline V lookup: CDR1 MNHNS, CDR2 SASEGT.